In this sample, the clone carrying this TCR beta chain turned up a few times. Its antigen remains unidentified. These data come from a study of human T cells and chemical hapten exposure. Study-level points and caveats: PT1 expanded TCR counts and patch test score were linked, and their correlation was positive. DPC sensitization did not alter TCRs above 1 in 1000 frequency.

Documented time point: pre-sensitization, week 0. Treatment specified: therapeutic diphenylcyclopropenone sensitization with weekly scalp DPC. In every case, blood was obtained before the patch test was applied. Alopecia patients, 18 to 70 years old and DPC-suitable, served as donors. Between the trimmed V and J ends, which lost 8 bases and 5 bases, there was a span of 19 bases. The CDR3 contains 14 residues. Germline assignment: CDR1 SQVTM and CDR2 ANQGSEA. Via MiXCR, TCRdb re-called the RACE reads, giving one row per CDR3 protein. This sample carries fewer than 300,000 distinct CDR3 sequences, about 9.4% of them seen once, and the ten largest clones take 2% to 2.5%.

This chain uses TRBV29-1 with TRBJ2-1; D may correspond to TRBD1 or TRBD2 (5 bases each). This sequence was found in a woman aged 40 to 50 with alopecia areata. Some clones in this sample may be carry-over from other donors' samples. This specimen was whole blood, taken in connection with sensitization to the hapten diphenylcyclopropenone (DPC). The chain's CDR3 is CSSTRDRDHNEQFF. In DNA, the CDR3 is TGCAGCTCCACCCGGGACCGGGACCACAATGAGCAGTTCTTC.